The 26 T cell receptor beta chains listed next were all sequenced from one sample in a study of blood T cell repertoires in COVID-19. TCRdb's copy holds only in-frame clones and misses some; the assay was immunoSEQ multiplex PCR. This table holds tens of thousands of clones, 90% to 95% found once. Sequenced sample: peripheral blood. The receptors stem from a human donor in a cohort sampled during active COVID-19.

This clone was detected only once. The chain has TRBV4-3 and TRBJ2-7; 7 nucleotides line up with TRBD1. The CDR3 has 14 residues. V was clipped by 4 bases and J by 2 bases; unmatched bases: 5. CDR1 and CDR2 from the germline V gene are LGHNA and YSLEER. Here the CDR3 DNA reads TGCGCCAGCAGCCCGACAGGGCACCCCTACGAGCAGTACTTC. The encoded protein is CASSPTGHPYEQYF.

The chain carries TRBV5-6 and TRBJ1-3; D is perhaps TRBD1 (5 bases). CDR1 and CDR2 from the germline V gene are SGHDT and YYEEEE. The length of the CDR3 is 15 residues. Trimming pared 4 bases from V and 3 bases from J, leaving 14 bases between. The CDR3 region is CASSPTGVGGNTIYF. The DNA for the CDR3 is TGTGCCAGCAGCCCGACGGGGGTAGGTGGAAACACCATATATTTT. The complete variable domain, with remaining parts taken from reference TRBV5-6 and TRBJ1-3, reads DAGVTQSPTHLIKTRGQQVTLRCSPKSGHDTVSWYQQALGQGPQFIFQYYEEEERQRGNFPDRFSGHQFPNYSSELNVNALLLGDSALYLCASSPTGVGGNTIYFGEGSWLTVV.

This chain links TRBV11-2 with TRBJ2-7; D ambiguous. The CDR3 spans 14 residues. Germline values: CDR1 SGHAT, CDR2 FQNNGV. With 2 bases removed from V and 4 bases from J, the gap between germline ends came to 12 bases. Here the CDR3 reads CASSLQLSSYEQYF. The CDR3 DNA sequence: TGTGCCAGCAGCTTACAACTGAGTTCGTACGAGCAGTACTTC.

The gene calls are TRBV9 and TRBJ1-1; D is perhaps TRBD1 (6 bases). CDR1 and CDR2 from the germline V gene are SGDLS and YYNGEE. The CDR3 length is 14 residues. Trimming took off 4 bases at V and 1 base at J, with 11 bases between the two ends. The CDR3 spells CASSTRTENTEAFF. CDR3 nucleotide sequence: TGTGCCAGCAGCACTAGGACAGAGAACACTGAAGCTTTCTTT. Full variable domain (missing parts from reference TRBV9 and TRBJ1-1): DSGVTQTPKHLITATGQRVTLRCSPRSGDLSVYWYQQSLDQGLQFLIQYYNGEERAKGNILERFSAQQFPDLHSELNLSSLELGDSALYFCASSTRTENTEAFFGQGTRLTVV.

CDR3 sequence reads: CASSEASGGSYEQYF. DNA of the CDR3: TGTGCCAGCAGTGAAGCCAGCGGGGGCTCCTACGAGCAGTACTTC. The chain joins TRBV6-1 to TRBJ2-7; TRBD2 matches at 8 bases. Germline V gene lookup returns CDR1 MNHNS and CDR2 SASEGT. Trimming cost V 0 bases and J 0 bases; bases outside gene matches: 1. The CDR3 length is 15 residues.

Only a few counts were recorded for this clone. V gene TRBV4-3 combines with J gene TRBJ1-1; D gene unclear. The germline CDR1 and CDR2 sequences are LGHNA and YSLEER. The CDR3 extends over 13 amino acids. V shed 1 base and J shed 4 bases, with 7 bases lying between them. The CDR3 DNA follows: TGCGCCAGCAGCCAAGCGGTCATCACTGAAGCTTTCTTT. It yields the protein CASSQAVITEAFF.

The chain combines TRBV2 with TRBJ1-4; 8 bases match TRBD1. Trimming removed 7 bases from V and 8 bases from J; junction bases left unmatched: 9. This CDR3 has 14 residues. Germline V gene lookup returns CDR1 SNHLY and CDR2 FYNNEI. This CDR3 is CASTFRTGNEKLFF. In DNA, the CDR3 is TGTGCCAGCACCTTCCGGACAGGGAACGAAAAACTGTTTTTT.

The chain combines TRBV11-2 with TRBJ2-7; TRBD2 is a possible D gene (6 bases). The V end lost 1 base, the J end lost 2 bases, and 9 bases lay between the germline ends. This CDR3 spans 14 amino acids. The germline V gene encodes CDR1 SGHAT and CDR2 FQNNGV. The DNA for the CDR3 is TGTGCCAGCAGCTTAGGTAGCGGTACCTACGAGCAGTACTTC. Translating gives CASSLGSGTYEQYF.

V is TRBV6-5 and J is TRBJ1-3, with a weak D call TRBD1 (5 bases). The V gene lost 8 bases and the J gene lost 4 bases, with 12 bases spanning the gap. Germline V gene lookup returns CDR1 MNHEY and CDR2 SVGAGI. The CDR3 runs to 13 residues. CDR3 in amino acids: CASAGTWGNTIYF. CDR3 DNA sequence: TGTGCCAGCGCGGGGACGTGGGGAAACACCATATATTTT.

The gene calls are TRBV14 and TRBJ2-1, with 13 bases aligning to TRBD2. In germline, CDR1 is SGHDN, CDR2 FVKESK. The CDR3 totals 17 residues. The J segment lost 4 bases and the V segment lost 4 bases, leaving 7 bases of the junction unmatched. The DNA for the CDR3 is TGTGCCAGCAGCCCGCAAAAGGGACTAGCGGGGTACAATGAGCAGTTCTTC. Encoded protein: CASSPQKGLAGYNEQFF.

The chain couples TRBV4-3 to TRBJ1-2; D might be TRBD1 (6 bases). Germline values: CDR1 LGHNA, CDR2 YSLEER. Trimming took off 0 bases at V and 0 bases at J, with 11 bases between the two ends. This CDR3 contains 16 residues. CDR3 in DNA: TGCGCCAGCAGCCAAGATTCGACAGGTACTAACTATGGCTACACCTTC. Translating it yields CASSQDSTGTNYGYTF.

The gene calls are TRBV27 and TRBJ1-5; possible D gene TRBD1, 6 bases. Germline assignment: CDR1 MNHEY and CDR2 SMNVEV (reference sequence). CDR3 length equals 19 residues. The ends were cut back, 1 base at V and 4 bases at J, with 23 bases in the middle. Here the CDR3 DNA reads TGTGCCAGCAGTTTATGGGGGCCCCAGGGAATCCATGTAAATCAGCCCCAGCATTTT. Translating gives CASSLWGPQGIHVNQPQHF.

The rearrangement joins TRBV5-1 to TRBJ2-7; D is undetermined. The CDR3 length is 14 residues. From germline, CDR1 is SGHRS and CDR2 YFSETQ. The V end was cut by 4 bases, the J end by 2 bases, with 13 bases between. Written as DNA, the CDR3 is TGCGCCAGCAGCCCGGCAGGCCTTACCTACGAGCAGTACTTC. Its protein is CASSPAGLTYEQYF.

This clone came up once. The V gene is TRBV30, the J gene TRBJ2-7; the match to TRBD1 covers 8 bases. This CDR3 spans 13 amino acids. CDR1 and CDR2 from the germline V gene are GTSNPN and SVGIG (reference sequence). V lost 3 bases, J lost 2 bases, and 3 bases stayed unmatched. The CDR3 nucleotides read TGTGCCTGGAGACAGGGGGGCCCCTACGAGCAGTACTTC. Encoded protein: CAWRQGGPYEQYF.

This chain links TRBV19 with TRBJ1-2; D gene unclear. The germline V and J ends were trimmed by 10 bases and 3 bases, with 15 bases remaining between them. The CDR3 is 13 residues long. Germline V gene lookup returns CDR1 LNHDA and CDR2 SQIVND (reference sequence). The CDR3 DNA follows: TGTGCCACCCAGAATTTCGTCGACTATGGCTACACCTTC. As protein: CATQNFVDYGYTF. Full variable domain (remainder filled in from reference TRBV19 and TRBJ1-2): DGGITQSPKYLFRKEGQNVTLSCEQNLNHDAMYWYRQDPGQGLRLIYYSQIVNDFQKGDIAEGYSVSREKKESFPLTVTSAQKNPTAFYLCATQNFVDYGYTFGSGTRLTVV.

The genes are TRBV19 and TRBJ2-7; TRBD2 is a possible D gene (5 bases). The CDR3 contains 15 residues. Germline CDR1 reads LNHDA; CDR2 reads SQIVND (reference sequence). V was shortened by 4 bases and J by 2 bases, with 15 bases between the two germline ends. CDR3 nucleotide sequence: TGTGCCAGTAGTAACCCGAGGACCGGGACCTACGAGCAGTACTTC. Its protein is CASSNPRTGTYEQYF.

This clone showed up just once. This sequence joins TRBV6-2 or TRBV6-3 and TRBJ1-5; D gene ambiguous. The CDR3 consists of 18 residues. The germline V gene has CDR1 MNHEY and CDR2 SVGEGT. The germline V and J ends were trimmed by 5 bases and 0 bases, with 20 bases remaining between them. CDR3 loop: CASSTLVGEGYSNQPQHF. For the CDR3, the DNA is TGTGCCAGCAGTACTTTGGTTGGGGAGGGCTATAGCAATCAGCCCCAGCATTTT.

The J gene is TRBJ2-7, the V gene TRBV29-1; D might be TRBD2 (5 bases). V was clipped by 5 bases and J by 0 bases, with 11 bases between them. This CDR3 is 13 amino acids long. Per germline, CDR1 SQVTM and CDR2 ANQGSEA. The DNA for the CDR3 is TGCAGCGTTCCTGGGGAGAGCTCCTACGAGCAGTACTTC. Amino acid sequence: CSVPGESSYEQYF.

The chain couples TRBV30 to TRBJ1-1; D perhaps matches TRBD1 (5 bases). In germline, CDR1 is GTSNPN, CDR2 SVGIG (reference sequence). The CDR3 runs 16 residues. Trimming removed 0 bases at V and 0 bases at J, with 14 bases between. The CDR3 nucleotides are TGTGCCTGGAGTGTATCCGGGGGTGGCATGAACACTGAAGCTTTCTTT. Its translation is CAWSVSGGGMNTEAFF. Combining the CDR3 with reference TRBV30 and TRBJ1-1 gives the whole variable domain SQTIHQWPATLVQPVGSPLSLECTVEGTSNPNLYWYRQAAGRGLQLLFYSVGIGQISSEVPQNLSASRPQDRQFILSSKKLLLSDSGFYLCAWSVSGGGMNTEAFFGQGTRLTVV.

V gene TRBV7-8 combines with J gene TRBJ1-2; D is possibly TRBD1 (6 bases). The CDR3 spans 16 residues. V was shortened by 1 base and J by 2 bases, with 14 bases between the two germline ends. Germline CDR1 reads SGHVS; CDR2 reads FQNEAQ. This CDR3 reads CASSLVGGPSNYGYTF. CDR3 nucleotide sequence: TGTGCCAGCAGCTTAGTGGGGGGGCCCAGCAACTATGGCTACACCTTC.

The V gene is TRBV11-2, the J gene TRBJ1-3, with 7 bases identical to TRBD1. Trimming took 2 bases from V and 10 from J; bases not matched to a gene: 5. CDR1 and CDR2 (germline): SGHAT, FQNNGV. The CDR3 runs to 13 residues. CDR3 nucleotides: TGTGCCAGCAGCTTAAAGGGGGCCGGGACCATATATTTT. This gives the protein CASSLKGAGTIYF.

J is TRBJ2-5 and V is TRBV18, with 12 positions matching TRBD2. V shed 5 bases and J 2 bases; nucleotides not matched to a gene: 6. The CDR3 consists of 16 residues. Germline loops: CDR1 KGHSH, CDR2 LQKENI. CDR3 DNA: TGTGCCAGCTCAAGTCGACTAGCGGGGGTTCAAGAGACCCAGTACTTC. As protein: CASSSRLAGVQETQYF. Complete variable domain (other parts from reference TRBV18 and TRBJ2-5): NAGVMQNPRHLVRRRGQEARLRCSPMKGHSHVYWYRQLPEEGLKFMVYLQKENIIDESGMPKERFSAEFPKEGPSILRIQQVVRGDSAAYFCASSSRLAGVQETQYFGPGTRLLVL.

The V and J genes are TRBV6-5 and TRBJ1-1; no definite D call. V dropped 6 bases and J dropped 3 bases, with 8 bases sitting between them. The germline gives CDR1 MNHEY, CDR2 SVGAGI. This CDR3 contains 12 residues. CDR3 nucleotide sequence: TGTGCCAGCAGGGGCGGGTACACTGAAGCTTTCTTT. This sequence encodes CASRGGYTEAFF.

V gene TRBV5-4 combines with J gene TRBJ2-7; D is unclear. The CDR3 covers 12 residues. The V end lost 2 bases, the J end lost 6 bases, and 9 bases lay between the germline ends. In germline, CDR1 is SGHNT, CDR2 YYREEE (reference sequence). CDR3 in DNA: TGTGCCAGCAGCTTTGGCACCAGCGAGCAGTACTTC. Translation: CASSFGTSEQYF.

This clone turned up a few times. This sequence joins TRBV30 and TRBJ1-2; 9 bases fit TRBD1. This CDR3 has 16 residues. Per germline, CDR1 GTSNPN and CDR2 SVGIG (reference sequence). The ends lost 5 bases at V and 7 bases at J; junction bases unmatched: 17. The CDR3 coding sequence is TGTGCCTGGTCTCCGGGACAGGGAGCTAAAGGTGGTGGCTACACCTTC. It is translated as CAWSPGQGAKGGGYTF.

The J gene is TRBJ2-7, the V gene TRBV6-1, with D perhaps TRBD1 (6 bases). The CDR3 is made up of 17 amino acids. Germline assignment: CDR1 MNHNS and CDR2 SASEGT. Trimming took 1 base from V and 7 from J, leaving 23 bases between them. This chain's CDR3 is CASSEVTQGQAPLEQYF. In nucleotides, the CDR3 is TGTGCCAGCAGTGAAGTGACCCAGGGGCAGGCCCCTTTAGAGCAGTACTTC.